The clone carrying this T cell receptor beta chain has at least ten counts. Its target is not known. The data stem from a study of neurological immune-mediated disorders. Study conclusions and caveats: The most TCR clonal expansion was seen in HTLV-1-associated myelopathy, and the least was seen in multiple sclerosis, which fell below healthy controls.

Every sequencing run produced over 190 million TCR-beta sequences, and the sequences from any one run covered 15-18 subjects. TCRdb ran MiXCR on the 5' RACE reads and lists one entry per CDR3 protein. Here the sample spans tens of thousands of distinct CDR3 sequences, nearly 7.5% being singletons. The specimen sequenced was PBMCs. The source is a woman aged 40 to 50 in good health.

Here the CDR3 DNA reads TGTGCCAGCCTGAGGGGCGGGGGGATCAATGAGCAGTTCTTC. Residues: CASLRGGGINEQFF. This chain links TRBV12-3 or TRBV12-4 with TRBJ2-1; 8 bases agree with TRBD2. This CDR3 has 14 amino acids. With 8 bases clipped from V and 6 bases from J, the junction kept 9 bases outside the gene matches.